These 6 T cell receptor beta chains originate from one sample sequenced in a study of blood T cells in healthy people across ages (dated by TCRdb to between 2015 and 2017). Libraries came from 5' RACE. Sequencing relied on an Illumina HiSeq 2500. A second PCR of 7 to 11 cycles was performed with a sample-barcoded 5' primer and a J-beta primer mix. Through fastp at Q25 and MiXCR, TCRdb rebuilt clones from the public reads, retaining in-frame beta chains. Under each unique CDR3 protein, matching rows form one entry showing the most common genes and DNA. The sample data list around 900,000 distinct CDR3 sequences, and roughly 51% of these were observed just once. The ten largest clones capture around a fifth of the sample. Sequencing was done on a sample of blood. These receptors were obtained from a woman aged 55-69 years in good health.

V and J are TRBV20-1 and TRBJ2-7; TRBD2 matches 8 bases. V was pared by 6 bases and J by 2 bases, with 9 bases of the junction left unmatched. Germline CDR1 and CDR2: DFQATT and SNEGSKA (reference sequence). The CDR3 spans 14 residues. CDR3 in amino acids: CSAITSGATYEQYF. The CDR3 DNA reads as TGCAGTGCGATTACTAGCGGAGCTACCTACGAGCAGTACTTC.

Only one count was recorded for this clonotype. The rearrangement links TRBV5-6 to TRBJ1-2, with no clear D. The CDR3 is 14 residues long. From germline, CDR1 is SGHDT and CDR2 YYEEEE. With 3 bases removed from V and 6 bases from J, the gap between germline ends came to 15 bases. CDR3 amino acids: CASSSTPDLDGYTF. CDR3 bases: TGTGCCAGCAGCTCGACCCCGGACTTAGATGGCTACACCTTC.

Only a few counts were recorded for this clonotype. This chain uses TRBV10-3 with TRBJ2-6; D may be TRBD1 or TRBD2 (5 bases each). The V end was cut by 3 bases, the J end by 4 bases, with 10 bases between. The CDR3 has 15 residues. The germline V gene encodes CDR1 ENHRY and CDR2 SYGVKD. CDR3 nucleotides: TGTGCCATCAGTGAAGACGGGACGGGGGCCAACGTCCTGACTTTC. Amino acids: CAISEDGTGANVLTF.

This rearrangement joins TRBV7-6 to TRBJ2-7; 9 nucleotides agree with TRBD1. CDR3 length equals 17 residues. With 2 bases clipped from V and 5 bases from J, the junction kept 13 bases outside the gene matches. Germline V gene lookup returns CDR1 SGHVS and CDR2 FNYEAQ. DNA for the CDR3: TGTGCCAGCAGCTTATCCGCCGGGACAGGGAGAGTAAACGAGCAGTACTTC. Amino acid sequence: CASSLSAGTGRVNEQYF.

The gene calls are TRBV3-1 and TRBJ1-1; D is ambiguous. The CDR3 has 15 residues. The germline CDR1 and CDR2 sequences are LGHDT and YNNKEL (reference sequence). The V end lost 2 bases, the J end lost 0 bases, and 10 bases lay between the germline ends. CDR3 protein: CASSQNSPVNTEAFF. For the CDR3, the DNA is TGTGCCAGCAGCCAAAACTCTCCGGTGAACACTGAAGCTTTCTTT.

The chain joins TRBV4-2 to TRBJ2-1; D could derive from TRBD1 or TRBD2 (5 bases each). Trimming cost V 2 bases and J 8 bases, with 22 bases left between them. CDR1 and CDR2 from the germline V gene are LGHNA and YNFKEQ. The CDR3 spans 17 residues. The CDR3 protein is CASSQSSGAIGNDEQFF. The DNA of the CDR3 is TGTGCCAGCAGCCAATCCTCCGGGGCCATAGGGAACGATGAGCAGTTCTTC.